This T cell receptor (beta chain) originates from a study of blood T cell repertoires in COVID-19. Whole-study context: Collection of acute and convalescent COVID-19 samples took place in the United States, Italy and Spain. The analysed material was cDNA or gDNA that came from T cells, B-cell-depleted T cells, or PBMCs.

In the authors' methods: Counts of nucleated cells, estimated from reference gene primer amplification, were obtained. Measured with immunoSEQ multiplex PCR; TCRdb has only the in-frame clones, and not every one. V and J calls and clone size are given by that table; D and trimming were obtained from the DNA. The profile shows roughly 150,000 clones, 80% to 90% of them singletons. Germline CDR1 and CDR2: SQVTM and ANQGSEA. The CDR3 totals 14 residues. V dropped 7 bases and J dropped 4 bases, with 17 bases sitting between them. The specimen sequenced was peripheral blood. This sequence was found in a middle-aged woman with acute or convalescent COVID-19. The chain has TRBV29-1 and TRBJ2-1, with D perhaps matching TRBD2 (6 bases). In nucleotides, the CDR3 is TGCAGCGCCGAGTGGGTGGGAGGATACAATGAGCAGTTCTTC. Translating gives CSAEWVGGYNEQFF.